This T cell receptor beta chain is drawn from a study of Ad26.COV2.S vaccination and SARS-CoV-2 variants. At the level of the study: Donor participated within the Ad26.COV2.S arm of the COV1001 trial. The vaccine Ad26.COV2.S was put into the muscle once, or twice with 56 days between.

To note about this clone: Its cognate antigen is unknown.

Assay: immunoSEQ multiplex PCR; the TCRdb copy retains only in-frame clones and omits some. This table holds about 400,000 clones, approximately 91% found once. Stated treatment: some 20 received Ad26.COV2.S at low or high dose, single or two shots; several received placebo; per-sample allocation not given. After the first vaccine or placebo injection, samples were drawn on day 63. An Ad26 vector expressing Wuhan-strain SARS-CoV-2 spike served as the vaccine. Study-wide results and limits: Spike-specific CD8+ and CD4+ T cell responses reportedly showed substantial breadth after vaccination.

Per germline, CDR1 MGHRA and CDR2 YSYEKL. Trimming removed 3 bases at V and 7 bases at J, with 13 bases between. The CDR3 has 13 amino acids. The clonotype was recovered from a person between 18 and 60 years old who received the Ad26.COV2.S COVID-19 vaccine or a placebo. Material: peripheral blood, obtained in a trial of Ad26.COV2.S vaccine versus placebo. The rearrangement joins TRBV4-1 to TRBJ2-7; D is perhaps TRBD1 or TRBD2 (6 bases each). The CDR3 reads CASSQFRGEEQYF. For the CDR3, the DNA is TGCGCCAGCAGCCAGTTTAGGGGGGAAGAGCAGTACTTC.